Described below is a single T cell receptor beta chain sequence and its context. Germline-derived CDR1 and CDR2 are MDHEN and SYDVKM. The V end lost 3 bases, the J end lost 8 bases, and 17 bases lay between the germline ends. The CDR3 extends over 15 amino acids. The sample belongs to a study of blood T cell repertoires in COVID-19. The repertoire was sequenced with immunoSEQ multiplex PCR; TCRdb's copy has only in-frame clones and lacks some. The sample contains over 150,000 clones, roughly 84% of which appear only once. This TCR was recovered from a human donor in a cohort sampled during active COVID-19. The chain uses TRBV28 and TRBJ2-1; D is possibly TRBD2 (7 bases). The sample was peripheral blood. Here the CDR3 reads CASSFGGAIPDEQFF. CDR3 nucleotide sequence: TGTGCCAGCAGTTTTGGGGGGGCGATCCCCGATGAGCAGTTCTTC.